These 23 T cell receptor beta chains share one sample of origin, sequenced in a study of cytomegalovirus exposure and HLA in healthy donors. PCR employed 60 Vbeta and 13 Jbeta primers. Assay used: immunoSEQ multiplex PCR; TCRdb lists only in-frame clones, some missing. The sample contains around 150,000 clones, around four fifths of which appear only once. The sequencing input was PBMCs. All receptors derive from a woman aged 45-65 years in good health and CMV-seronegative.

The chain has TRBV5-6 and TRBJ1-1, with TRBD1 matching 8 bases. There are 15 residues in the CDR3. V lost 4 bases to trimming and J lost 3 bases; unmatched junction nucleotides: 8. The V gene's germline CDR1 is SGHDT and CDR2 YYEEEE. CDR3 region: CASSQGDRKYTEAFF. In nucleotides, the CDR3 is TGTGCCAGCAGCCAAGGGGACAGGAAATACACTGAAGCTTTCTTT.

V usage is TRBV5-8 and J usage is TRBJ2-2; 8 nucleotides line up with TRBD1. Germline V gives CDR1 SGHTS, CDR2 YDEGEE. There are 13 residues in the CDR3. The V and J ends lost 3 bases and 5 bases, in that order; junction bases with no gene match: 0. This chain's CDR3 is CASSWTGTGELFF. The CDR3 bases are TGTGCCAGCAGCTGGACAGGGACCGGGGAGCTGTTTTTT.

V and J are TRBV19 and TRBJ1-1; D possibly corresponds to TRBD1 (6 bases). Germline V CDR1 and CDR2: LNHDA, SQIVND (reference sequence). CDR3 length equals 15 residues. V lost 1 base and J lost 1, with 10 bases in between. The CDR3 spells CASSIAGQTNTEAFF. In nucleotides, the CDR3 is TGTGCCAGTAGTATAGCTGGACAGACGAACACTGAAGCTTTCTTT. The full variable domain, in which reference TRBV19 and TRBJ1-1 provide the parts outside the CDR3, is DGGITQSPKYLFRKEGQNVTLSCEQNLNHDAMYWYRQDPGQGLRLIYYSQIVNDFQKGDIAEGYSVSREKKESFPLTVTSAQKNPTAFYLCASSIAGQTNTEAFFGQGTRLTVV.

Worth noting for this clone: Other DNA sequences in this specimen translate into the identical CDR3. The chain employs TRBV6-5 and TRBJ1-4; the match to TRBD1 covers 9 bases. CDR1 and CDR2 (germline): MNHEY, SVGAGI. The J segment lost 2 bases and the V segment lost 6 bases, leaving 1 base of the junction unmatched. The CDR3 sequence is 14 residues long. The CDR3 DNA reads TGTGCCAGCAGAGGGACAGGGACTAATGAAAAACTGTTTTTT. It codes for CASRGTGTNEKLFF.

The sample holds one count of this clone. The chain is built from TRBV19 and TRBJ2-7; D is perhaps TRBD1 (5 bases). From germline, CDR1 is LNHDA and CDR2 SQIVND (reference sequence). V gave up 5 bases and J gave up 10 bases, with 18 bases separating them. CDR3 size: 13 residues. The CDR3 region has the DNA TGTGCCAGTAGTGCGAATCGGCAGGGCGTTCAGTACTTC. This translates into CASSANRQGVQYF.

This sequence joins TRBV11-3 and TRBJ1-1; maybe TRBD1 (5 bases). Trimming cost V 5 bases and J 6 bases, with 16 bases left between them. Germline loops: CDR1 SGHNT, CDR2 YENEEA. The CDR3 consists of 14 residues. The CDR3 nucleotides are TGTGCCAGCAGCGCGGGGGTCTCTCCACCTGAAGCTTTCTTT. This sequence encodes CASSAGVSPPEAFF.

This clone appeared once. The chain recombines TRBV19 with TRBJ2-6; D not resolved. Germline lookup yields CDR1 LNHDA and CDR2 SQIVND (reference sequence). Trimming took 5 bases from V and 1 from J, leaving 6 bases between them. This CDR3 spans 14 amino acids. The CDR3 reads CASSALSGANVLTF. Here the CDR3 DNA reads TGTGCCAGTAGTGCACTATCTGGGGCCAACGTCCTGACTTTC.

The chain employs TRBV7-8 and TRBJ1-2; D possibly corresponds to TRBD1 (6 bases). Trimming removed 7 bases from V and 8 bases from J, with 29 bases in between. This CDR3 comprises 17 residues. In germline, CDR1 is SGHVS, CDR2 FQNEAQ. The CDR3, as DNA: TGTGCCAGCACCGCGAGGGGTACAGGGACGGCTACTAGGGGCTACACCTTC. Protein product: CASTARGTGTATRGYTF.

This chain uses TRBV10-3 with TRBJ1-2; D not resolved. There are 13 residues in the CDR3. Germline-derived CDR1 and CDR2 are ENHRY and SYGVKD. Deletions cut 10 bases from V and 4 bases from J, with 16 bases between. The CDR3 loop reads CATYAGLGYGYTF. The CDR3 bases are TGTGCCACCTATGCCGGGTTGGGCTATGGCTACACCTTC.

This rearrangement joins TRBV18 to TRBJ1-3; D may be TRBD1 (5 bases). In germline, CDR1 is KGHSH, CDR2 LQKENI. This CDR3 is built from 14 residues. The CDR3 nucleotides are TGTGGAAGTGTCTCTCAGGGTACTGGAAACACCATATATTTT. This translates into CGSVSQGTGNTIYF. The full variable domain, its missing parts supplied by reference TRBV18 and TRBJ1-3, is NAGVMQNPRHLVRRRGQEARLRCSPMKGHSHVYWYRQLPEEGLKFMVYLQKENIIDESGMPKERFSAEFPKEGPSILRIQQVVRGDSAAYFCGSVSQGTGNTIYFGEGSWLTVV.

This clone has more than one count but fewer than ten. J is TRBJ2-3 and V is TRBV14; the D gene is possibly TRBD2 (5 bases). The CDR3 runs 13 residues. Germline V gene lookup returns CDR1 SGHDN and CDR2 FVKESK. V lost 1 base, J lost 12 bases, and 14 bases lay in between. CDR3 region: CASSQGGAATQYF. In nucleotides, the CDR3 is TGTGCCAGCAGCCAAGGTGGAGCGGCAACACAGTATTTT.

The table lists this clone with a few counts. The rearrangement links TRBV5-1 to TRBJ1-2, with D perhaps TRBD1 (6 bases). The CDR3 spans 14 residues. V dropped 0 bases and J dropped 10 bases, with 16 bases sitting between them. The germline V gene has CDR1 SGHRS and CDR2 YFSETQ. DNA of the CDR3: TGCGCCAGCAGCTTGGCCCAAAGGGGGGGAGACTACACCTTC. Encoded protein: CASSLAQRGGDYTF.

This chain joins TRBV5-4 and TRBJ2-1, with 7 bases that match TRBD1. Germline-derived CDR1 and CDR2 are SGHNT and YYREEE (reference sequence). Trimming cost V 7 bases and J 3 bases; bases outside gene matches: 10. There are 15 residues in the CDR3. CDR3 protein: CASETRDRGYNEQFF. Here the CDR3 DNA reads TGTGCCAGCGAGACCCGGGACAGAGGCTACAATGAGCAGTTCTTC.

A single count supports this clone. V usage is TRBV27 and J usage is TRBJ2-5; the D gene is possibly TRBD2 (5 bases). Deletions cut 1 base from V and 2 bases from J, with 14 bases between. CDR1 MNHEY and CDR2 SMNVEV come from the germline V gene (reference sequence). The CDR3 covers 16 residues. In DNA form, the CDR3 reads TGTGCCAGCAGTTTATATACTGGACTTCTTCAAGAGACCCAGTACTTC. Translating it yields CASSLYTGLLQETQYF.

CDR3 sequence (DNA): TGTGCCAGCGCGAGACAGGGGGATGAAGCTTTCTTT. As protein: CASARQGDEAFF. The chain uses TRBV2 and TRBJ1-1; 9 nucleotides agree with TRBD1. V lost 8 bases, J lost 7 bases, and 5 bases stayed unmatched. This CDR3 is 12 amino acids long. The germline V gene encodes CDR1 SNHLY and CDR2 FYNNEI. Full variable domain (outside the CDR3, taken from reference TRBV2 and TRBJ1-1): EPEVTQTPSHQVTQMGQEVILRCVPISNHLYFYWYRQILGQKVEFLVSFYNNEISEKSEIFDDQFSVERPDGSNFTLKIRSTKLEDSAMYFCASARQGDEAFFGQGTRLTVV.

This chain links TRBV7-9 with TRBJ1-1; a weak D match, TRBD1 (6 bases). Trimming took off 2 bases at V and 3 bases at J, with 10 bases between the two ends. This CDR3 comprises 14 residues. Germline-derived CDR1 and CDR2 are SEHNR and FQNEAQ (reference sequence). This CDR3 reads CASSLQGRDTEAFF. CDR3 DNA sequence: TGTGCCAGCAGCTTACAGGGGCGGGACACTGAAGCTTTCTTT.

This chain uses TRBV7-6 with TRBJ2-7, with 11 bases fitting TRBD2. This CDR3 has 15 amino acids. Germline CDR1 reads SGHVS; CDR2 reads FNYEAQ. The V segment lost 3 bases and the J segment 3 bases; nucleotides outside the gene matches: 4. CDR3 sequence reads: CASSFTSGSGYEQYF. CDR3 nucleotide sequence: TGTGCCAGCAGCTTCACTAGCGGGAGTGGCTACGAGCAGTACTTC.

The chain uses TRBV4-1 and TRBJ1-5, with TRBD1 identical over 8 bases. The V segment lost 0 bases and the J segment 2 bases; nucleotides outside the gene matches: 3. Germline CDR1 and CDR2: MGHRA and YSYEKL. This CDR3 comprises 16 residues. CDR3 sequence: CASSQEGQGRNQPQHF. CDR3 sequence (DNA): TGCGCCAGCAGCCAAGAAGGACAGGGACGCAATCAGCCCCAGCATTTT.

The J gene is TRBJ1-1, the V gene TRBV9; tentative D call: TRBD1 (6 bases). The CDR3 totals 15 residues. Trimming removed 1 base at V and 0 bases at J, with 10 bases between. In germline, CDR1 is SGDLS, CDR2 YYNGEE. CDR3: CASSVTGHMNTEAFF. CDR3 sequence (DNA): TGTGCCAGCAGCGTAACGGGACACATGAACACTGAAGCTTTCTTT.

V is TRBV10-1 and J is TRBJ2-3; 8 positions match TRBD2. The V gene end was trimmed by 6 bases and the J gene end by 2 bases; junction bases not matched to a gene: 13. Germline V CDR1 and CDR2: WNHNN, SYGVQD (reference sequence). The CDR3 has 17 amino acids. The CDR3 loop is CASRTIAGLPNTDTQYF. Here the CDR3 DNA reads TGCGCCAGCAGAACGATAGCGGGACTACCTAACACAGATACGCAGTATTTT.

The chain uses TRBV30 and TRBJ1-2, with TRBD1 matching over 10 bases. Germline values: CDR1 GTSNPN, CDR2 SVGIG (reference sequence). The junction had 6 bases not matched to a gene; V was cut back by 2 bases and J by 0 bases. The CDR3 has 16 amino acids. The CDR3, as DNA: TGTGCCTGGAGTCCGGGACAGGGGCTAGCTAACTATGGCTACACCTTC. Protein product: CAWSPGQGLANYGYTF.

This clone showed up just once. This sequence joins TRBV7-2 and TRBJ2-7; 11 bases map to TRBD2. Germline V gene data show CDR1 as SGHTA and CDR2 as FQGNSA. CDR3 length: 17 residues. V gave up 4 bases and J gave up 4 bases; unmatched junction bases: 12. As DNA, the CDR3 is TGTGCCAGCAGCTCTCGCGGGCTAGCGGGAGGCGGGTACGAGCAGTACTTC. Protein: CASSSRGLAGGGYEQYF. The complete variable domain, with remaining parts taken from reference TRBV7-2 and TRBJ2-7, reads GAGVSQSPSNKVTEKGKDVELRCDPISGHTALYWYRQSLGQGLEFLIYFQGNSAPDKSGLPSDRFSAERTGGSVSTLTIQRTQQEDSAVYLCASSSRGLAGGGYEQYFGPGTRLTVT.

This sequence joins TRBV7-2 and TRBJ2-7, with D perhaps matching TRBD1 (6 bases). The length of the CDR3 is 16 residues. Germline V gene sequence: CDR1 SGHTA, CDR2 FQGNSA. V was pared by 0 bases and J by 2 bases, with 14 bases between. This CDR3 reads CASSLASDRSAYEQYF. For the CDR3, the DNA is TGTGCCAGCAGCTTAGCTAGTGACAGGTCCGCCTACGAGCAGTACTTC.